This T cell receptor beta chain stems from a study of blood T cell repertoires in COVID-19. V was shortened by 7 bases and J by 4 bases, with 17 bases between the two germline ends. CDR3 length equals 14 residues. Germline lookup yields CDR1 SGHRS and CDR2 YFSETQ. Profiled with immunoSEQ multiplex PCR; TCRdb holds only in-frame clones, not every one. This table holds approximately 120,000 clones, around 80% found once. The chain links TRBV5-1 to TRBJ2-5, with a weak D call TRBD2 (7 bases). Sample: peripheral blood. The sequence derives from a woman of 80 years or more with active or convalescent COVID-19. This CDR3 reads CASSVSGGGETQYF. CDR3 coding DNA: TGCGCCAGCTCGGTTTCGGGGGGCGGAGAGACCCAGTACTTC.